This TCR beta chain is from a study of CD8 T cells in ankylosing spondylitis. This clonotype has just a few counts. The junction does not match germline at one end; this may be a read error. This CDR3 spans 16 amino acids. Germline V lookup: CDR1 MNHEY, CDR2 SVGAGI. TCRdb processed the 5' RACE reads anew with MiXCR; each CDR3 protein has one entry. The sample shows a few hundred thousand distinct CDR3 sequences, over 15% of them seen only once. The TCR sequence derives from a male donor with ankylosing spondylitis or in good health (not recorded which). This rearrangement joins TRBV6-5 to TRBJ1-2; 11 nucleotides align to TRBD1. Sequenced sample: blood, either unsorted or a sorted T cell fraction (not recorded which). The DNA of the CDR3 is TGTGCCAGCAGTTCGTCGGACAGGGGGCATAACTATGGCTCCACCTTC. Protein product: CASSSSDRGHNYGSTF.